This T cell receptor beta chain was recorded in a study of blood T cell repertoires in COVID-19. Across the study: The origin of the acute and convalescent COVID-19 samples was the United States, Italy and Spain.

Germline V gene lookup returns CDR1 DFQATT and CDR2 SNEGSKA (reference sequence). Trimming left V 3 bases short and J 4 bases short, with 19 bases between. The CDR3 covers 16 residues. In the original analysis: By means of reference gene primer amplification, nucleated cell counts were estimated. Repertoires were generated with immunoSEQ multiplex PCR, while TCRdb's copy carries only in-frame clones and drops some. V and J calls and clone size follow that table, whereas D and trimming were derived from the DNA. The sample includes a few hundred thousand clones, 80% to 85% of them seen just once. What was sequenced was peripheral blood. This receptor was obtained from a woman of 80 years or more with active or convalescent COVID-19. V usage is TRBV20-1 and J usage is TRBJ2-1; D possibly corresponds to TRBD2 (7 bases). The CDR3 nucleotides are TGCAGTGCTAGTAAGGTCGGGGGGCCCCGTTACAATGAGCAGTTCTTC. Translating it yields CSASKVGGPRYNEQFF.